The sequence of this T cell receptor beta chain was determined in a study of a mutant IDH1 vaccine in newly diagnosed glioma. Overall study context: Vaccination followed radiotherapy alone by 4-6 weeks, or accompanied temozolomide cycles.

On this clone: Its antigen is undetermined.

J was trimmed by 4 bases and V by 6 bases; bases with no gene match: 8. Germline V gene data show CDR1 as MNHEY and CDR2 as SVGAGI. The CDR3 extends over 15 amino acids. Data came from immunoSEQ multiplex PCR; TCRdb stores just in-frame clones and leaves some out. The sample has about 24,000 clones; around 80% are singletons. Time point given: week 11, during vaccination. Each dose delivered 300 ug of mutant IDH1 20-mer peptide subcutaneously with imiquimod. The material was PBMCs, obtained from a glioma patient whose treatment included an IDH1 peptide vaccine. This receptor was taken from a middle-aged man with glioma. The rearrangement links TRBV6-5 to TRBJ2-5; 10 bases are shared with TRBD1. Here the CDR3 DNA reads TGTGCCAGCAGATCCCGGGACAGGGGAGGAGAGACCCAGTACTTC. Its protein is CASRSRDRGGETQYF.